The sequence of this TCR beta chain was determined in a study of CD8 T cells in Susac syndrome. General observations from the study: The authors acknowledged that the study's TCR sequencing and HLA analysis involved relatively few individuals.

With respect to this clonotype: Its antigen is not known.

Random hexamers were used to reverse transcribe roughly 0.5 to 1 ug of RNA. Across 54 Vbeta and 13 Jbeta, TCR beta CDR3 was amplified with immunoSEQ multiplex PCR. TCRdb called the immunoSEQ multiplex PCR reads again in MiXCR, with one record for every CDR3 protein. The sample includes about 150,000 distinct CDR3 sequences, approximately 94% of them seen just once. The multiple sclerosis control group was made up of treatment-naive patients with stable or active relapsing-remitting disease. J was trimmed by 5 bases and V by 7 bases; bases with no gene match: 12. This CDR3 comprises 15 residues. CDR1 is SEHNR, CDR2 FQNEAQ, per germline (reference sequence).

Material for sequencing was CD8+ T cells from PBMCs. The sequence derives from a human donor with multiple sclerosis. The genes are TRBV7-9 and TRBJ2-5; 8 bases are shared with TRBD2. The chain's CDR3 is CASNPWASGRETQYF. In DNA form, the CDR3 reads TGTGCCAGCAACCCCTGGGCTAGCGGGCGGGAGACCCAGTACTTC.